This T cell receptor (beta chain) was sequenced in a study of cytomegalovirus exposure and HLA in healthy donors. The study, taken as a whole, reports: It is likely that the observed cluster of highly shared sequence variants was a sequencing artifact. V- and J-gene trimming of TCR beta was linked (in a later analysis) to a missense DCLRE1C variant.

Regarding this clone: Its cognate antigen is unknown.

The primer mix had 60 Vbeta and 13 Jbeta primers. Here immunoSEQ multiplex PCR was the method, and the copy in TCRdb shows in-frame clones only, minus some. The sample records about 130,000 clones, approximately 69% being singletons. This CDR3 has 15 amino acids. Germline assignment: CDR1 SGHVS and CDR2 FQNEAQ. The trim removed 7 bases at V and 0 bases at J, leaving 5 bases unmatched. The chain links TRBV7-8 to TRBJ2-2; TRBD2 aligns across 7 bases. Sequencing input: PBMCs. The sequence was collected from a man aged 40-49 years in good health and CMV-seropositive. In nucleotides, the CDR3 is TGTGCCAGCACCAGACGGGGGGCGAACACCGGGGAGCTGTTTTTT. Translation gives CASTRRGANTGELFF. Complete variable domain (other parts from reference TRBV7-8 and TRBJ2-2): GAGVSQSPRYKVAKRGQDVALRCDPISGHVSLFWYQQALGQGPEFLTYFQNEAQLDKSGLPSDRFFAERPEGSVSTLKIQRTQQEDSAVYLCASTRRGANTGELFFGEGSRLTVL.